The following is a T cell receptor (beta chain) sequence with its context. It lacks a known antigen. The sample holds no much larger clone one base away, and base qualities are not on file. This specimen comes from a study of CD8+ T cells in alopecia areata (dated by TCRdb to the late 2010s). For context, the study as a whole: Treated patients were enrolled in an open-label pilot trial of oral tofacitinib at 5 to 10 mg twice daily for moderate-to-severe alopecia areata. Patients stayed on tofacitinib for 6 to 18 months and then had 6 months of follow-up off drug so that delayed response and recurrence could be assessed. To study T cell clonal expansion in alopecia areata, the researchers applied high-throughput TCRbeta sequencing to both the C3H/HeJ mouse model and human patients. Human TCRbeta sequencing covered scalp tissue and sorted CD4+ and CD8+ peripheral blood T cells from patchy and totalis/universalis alopecia areata patients and healthy controls. Patients on tofacitinib were biopsied at baseline and after 4 and 24 weeks of treatment, and several of the patients also had a later scalp biopsy. Scalp clonality was compared among normal scalp (n=4), patchy alopecia areata scalp (n=8), and alopecia totalis/universalis scalp (n=8). RNA came from the PAXgene miRNA kit for fixed scalp, the miRNeasy kit for PBMCs, and the RNeasy kit for mouse skin. TCRbeta CDR3 regions were amplified by immunoSEQ multiplex PCR with 35 Vbeta forward and 13 Jbeta reverse primers.

The sample's time point label is to be understood as: baseline before oral tofacitinib. Peripheral blood and lesional scalp punch biopsies were obtained from patients with alopecia areata. After PBMCs were isolated by density centrifugation and stained for CD3, CD4 and CD8, a FACSAria was used to sort CD4+ and CD8+ T cells. The full study reports these points: Unlike mouse skin, where gammadelta T cells dominate, normal human skin contains resident alphabeta T cells that get sequenced too, which complicates analysis of the scalp TCR repertoire. TCR sequences shared between patients were less clear than in mice, possibly partly because of HLA diversity in the patient population. Compared with normal scalp, lesional scalp had higher clonality and more expanded CD8+ clones, particularly in alopecia totalis/universalis, a pattern that suggests antigenic drive.

Libraries were built with the immunoSEQ multiplex PCR assay. RNA was extracted from all samples and reverse transcribed into cDNA as template for TCR sequencing. First-strand cDNA was synthesized using SuperScript III with a 2:1 mix of oligo-dT and random hexamers. A synthetic immune receptor repertoire was used to measure amplification bias, and any remaining bias was corrected computationally. The source study handled its data this way. Raw reads were preprocessed to remove errors, and CDR3 was defined by IMGT conventions from the conserved cysteine to phenylalanine. Clonality was computed as 1 minus the Shannon entropy, with the entropy normalized by log2 of the number of productive unique TCRs. Whether scalp clones were CD4 or CD8 was inferred by matching scalp TCRbeta sequences against CD4 and CD8 repertoires sorted from blood. The table comes from immuneACCESS by way of TCRdb, which keeps in-frame sequences with V and J called. Part of the clones is missing from these tables; in studies checked, under half for an unresolved V gene and the rest for unknown reasons. V and J calls and clone size are as listed in that table; D and trimming were resolved from the DNA. The sample includes 150,000 to 190,000 clones, with around 55% observed a single time. Approximately 20% of the sample is taken by the ten largest.

The receptor was isolated from a human donor with alopecia areata. This material consisted of CD8+ T cells sorted from blood, taken at week 0.

DNA sequence: TGCAGCGTCTACAGGGGGATGGCCTACAATGAGCAGTTCTTC. Its translation reads: CSVYRGMAYNEQFF. The chain uses TRBV29-1 and TRBJ2-1; 8 central bases correspond to TRBD1. Taken from cysteine to phenylalanine, the CDR3 has 14 residues. Only the CDR3 portion is preserved as DNA: 42 bases, with reading frame beginning at the first base. V trim: 6 bases; J trim: 2 bases; unmatched bases: 6. Via the germline V gene, CDR1 is SQVTM and CDR2 ANQGSEA.